This TCR beta chain was recorded in a study of blood T cell repertoires in COVID-19. Study-wide background: Specimens from acute and convalescent COVID-19 originated in the United States, Italy and Spain. PBMCs, B-cell-depleted T cells, or T cells were the source of the cDNA or gDNA that made up the material.

How the authors handled the data: Estimation of nucleated cell counts was performed using reference gene primer amplification. The assay was immunoSEQ multiplex PCR, and TCRdb's table has in-frame clones only and misses some. V and J calls plus clone size are reproduced from that table; the DNA served to infer D and trimming. The data hold 150,000 to 200,000 clones, with 70% to 90% observed a single time. V lost 4 bases and J 3 bases, leaving 16 bases between the germline ends. Germline CDR1 reads LGHDT; CDR2 reads YNNKEL (reference sequence). The CDR3 spans 16 residues. The sequencing input was peripheral blood. The chain recombines TRBV3-1 (or the pseudogene TRBV3-2) with TRBJ1-5; the D gene is possibly TRBD1 (5 bases). The clonotype originates from a woman aged 70-85 years with acute or convalescent COVID-19. For the CDR3, the DNA is TGTGCCAGCAGCCTCAAGCCCGGGGGTACCAATCAGCCCCAGCATTTT. Encoded protein: CASSLKPGGTNQPQHF.